This TCR beta chain is from a study of T cell repertoires in cytomegalovirus infection (dated by TCRdb to between 2019 and 2020). Regarding the complete study: The peptide stimulations were aimed at well-studied HLA-B-restricted epitopes as well as recently identified HLA-C-restricted CMV epitopes, whose presentation resists viral immunomodulation. Donor HLA type was relevant to the analysis, as public TCR beta signatures indicated carriage of CMV infection together with the matching HLA type.

Notes on this clonotype: No cognate antigen has been identified for it. Within one base of it there is no much larger clone, and no base qualities were kept.

TCRdb names Illumina HiSeq 1500 as the instrument used. TCRdb itself trimmed the public reads at Q25 with fastp, ran MiXCR and retained productive beta chains. Each CDR3 protein gets just one entry, which takes the most common genes and DNA from the rows behind it. Present in this sample are some 800,000 distinct CDR3 sequences, almost 30% of which were seen just once. The top ten hold under 15% of the sample. Sequences LGHNT (CDR1) and FRNRAP (CDR2) are obtained from the germline V gene. The CDR3 contains 13 residues, cysteine and phenylalanine counted. Kept here is only the CDR3 DNA, which spans 39 bases and is read in frame from base 1. Compared with germline, V lacks 6 bases and J lacks 9 bases; bases without a gene match: 8. Taken with the paper, the label for treatment or condition translates to: in vitro stimulation with specific CMV peptide epitopes to enrich CMV-specific T cells. General conclusions and limits of the study: In both this cohort and an independent cohort of more than 350 donors, the cumulative frequency of public TCR beta family members distinguished carriers of CMV infection plus the relevant HLA type. The ex vivo response was dominated by HLA-C-restricted CMV-specific TCR beta clonotypes, which also provided the single most frequent clonotype in two of eight donors.

The receptor chain draws on TRBV12-5 and TRBJ1-5; the junction holds 7 bases that match TRBD1. The starting material was cultured CD8+ T cells from PBMCs, obtained from culture after CMV antigen stimulation. The receptor's source is a human donor in good health (CMV status not recorded). Some clones in this sample may be carry-over from other donors' samples. CDR3 region: CASGTGVLGPQHF. The DNA sequence is given as TGTGCTAGTGGAACAGGGGTCCTCGGGCCCCAGCATTTT.